The clone carrying this T cell receptor (beta chain) was seen a handful of times. The antigen remains unidentified. This specimen comes from a study of cytomegalovirus exposure and HLA in healthy donors. Study observations and caveats: The presence/absence work took it that sequencing depth was about the same across donors. Prediction of most subjects' HLA-A and HLA-B alleles by TCR beta sequences was reportedly accurate.

This CDR3 region has 13 residues. J gave up 6 bases and V 4 bases, and 5 bases lay outside the gene matches. The germline V gene encodes CDR1 SGHRS and CDR2 YFSETQ. Primers: 60 Vbeta forward and 13 Jbeta reverse. Some clones are missing from TCRdb's copy, which holds only in-frame ones; the method was immunoSEQ multiplex PCR. The sample yields around 100,000 clones, 65% to 75% seen once. The receptor comes from a man aged 25 to 40 in good health and CMV-seropositive. Sequenced: PBMCs. The chain joins TRBV5-1 to TRBJ2-7, with TRBD1 matching over 9 bases. The CDR3 DNA sequence: TGCGCCAGCAGCCAGGGACAGGGAGGCGAGCAGTACTTC. Amino acids: CASSQGQGGEQYF.